These 8 T cell receptor beta chains were all obtained from the same sample, sequenced in a study of shared clonotypes between healthy human individuals. Sequencing used immunoSEQ multiplex PCR; TCRdb keeps in-frame clones, though not all of them. The sample records about 500,000 clones, approximately 71% being singletons. Sequencing was done on a sample of PBMCs. These receptor sequences come from a woman between 40 and 55 years old in good health. Some clones in this sample may be carry-over from other donors' samples.

The gene calls are TRBV5-1 and TRBJ2-2; D not certain. V lost 2 bases to trimming and J lost 7 bases, with 3 bases between them. CDR1 is SGHRS, CDR2 YFSETQ, per germline. CDR3 length: 11 amino acids. This CDR3 reads CASSFLGELFF. The CDR3 coding sequence is TGCGCCAGCAGCTTTCTCGGGGAGCTGTTTTTT.

This clone was seen many times. The rearrangement links TRBV6-4 to TRBJ2-6, with TRBD1 as a possible D gene (5 bases). The germline gives CDR1 MRHNA, CDR2 SNTAGT. This CDR3 has 17 amino acids. V was clipped by 4 bases and J by 0 bases, with 13 bases between them. CDR3 nucleotide sequence: TGTGCCAGCAGTGGCGAAACAGGCCCCTCTGGGGCCAACGTCCTGACTTTC. Amino acids: CASSGETGPSGANVLTF.

J is TRBJ2-4 and V is TRBV9, with no clear D. The CDR3 totals 13 residues. Trimming pared 5 bases from V and 8 bases from J, leaving 14 bases between. Per germline, CDR1 SGDLS and CDR2 YYNGEE. The CDR3 bases are TGTGCCAGCAGTCTAAGTCTTCAAGACATTCAGTACTTC. Its translation is CASSLSLQDIQYF.

The gene calls are TRBV9 and TRBJ1-1; D is unresolved. V lost 6 bases and J lost 6, with 21 bases in between. The CDR3 consists of 15 residues. Germline V gene sequence: CDR1 SGDLS, CDR2 YYNGEE. The CDR3 DNA sequence: TGTGCCAGCACCAAAACCCCCTTAGGCGACTCTGAAGCTTTCTTT. This translates into CASTKTPLGDSEAFF.

V and J are TRBV2 and TRBJ2-7, with D perhaps matching TRBD1 or TRBD2 (5 bases each). CDR1 is SNHLY and CDR2 is FYNNEI in the germline V gene. The CDR3 runs to 11 residues. V lost 7 bases and J lost 5, with 9 bases in between. The CDR3: CASMGENEQYF. CDR3 DNA sequence: TGTGCCAGCATGGGGGAGAACGAGCAGTACTTC.

About this clone: This CDR3 is also generated by other DNA sequences in the sample. The V call is TRBV7-9, the J call TRBJ2-5; 7 bases are shared with TRBD1. V trimming: 7 bases; J trimming: 5 bases; junction bases outside the gene matches: 4. Looked up from germline, CDR1 is SEHNR and CDR2 is FQNEAQ (reference sequence). CDR3 length: 12 residues. In DNA, the CDR3 is TGTGCCAGCAACAGGGGCGGGGAGACCCAGTACTTC. It translates to CASNRGGETQYF.

The rearrangement uses TRBV28 and TRBJ2-2, with D tentatively TRBD1 or TRBD2 (6 bases each). The ends were cut back, 8 bases at V and 2 bases at J, with 12 bases in the middle. The CDR3 runs to 14 residues. CDR1 is MDHEN and CDR2 is SYDVKM in the germline V gene. CDR3 protein: CASGRTANTGELFF. CDR3 sequence (DNA): TGTGCCAGCGGGAGGACAGCTAACACCGGGGAGCTGTTTTTT.

This chain joins TRBV10-1 and TRBJ1-4; no reliable D call. The germline V gene encodes CDR1 WNHNN and CDR2 SYGVQD (reference sequence). The germline V and J ends were trimmed by 3 bases and 11 bases, with 16 bases remaining between them. The CDR3 loop spans 14 amino acids. The DNA of the CDR3 is TGCGCCAGCAGTGACCCCGGACCCTGGAAGAAACTGTTTTTT. It codes for CASSDPGPWKKLFF.